This T cell receptor (beta chain) was identified in a study of blood T cell repertoires in COVID-19. Study-wide background: The study drew acute and convalescent COVID-19 samples from the United States, Italy and Spain. PBMCs, B-cell-depleted T cells, or T cells provided the cDNA or gDNA that made up the material.

Measured with immunoSEQ multiplex PCR; TCRdb has only the in-frame clones, and not every one. The data hold some 220,000 clones, with nearly 90% observed a single time. The CDR3 sequence is 16 residues long. The chain employs TRBV21-1 and TRBJ2-1; whether TRBD1, the table's D call, matches the DNA was not checked. TRBV21-1 is labeled a pseudogene. Specimen: peripheral blood. The sequence derives from a woman aged 18-30 years who had recovered from COVID-19. In DNA, the CDR3 is TGTGCCAGCAGCAAAGACATCCAGGGTCTCTACAATGAGCAGTTCTTC. Its protein is CASSKDIQGLYNEQFF.